Presented here are 12 T cell receptor beta chains from one specimen sequenced in a study of cytomegalovirus exposure and HLA in healthy donors. The PCR employed 60 Vbeta primers together with 13 Jbeta primers. Profiling relied on immunoSEQ multiplex PCR, and the TCRdb table lists in-frame clones only, not all of them. The data show 160,000 or so clones, 70% to 90% seen once. Input material: PBMCs. These receptors originate from a woman aged 25 to 45 in good health and CMV-seropositive.

The V call is TRBV4-1, the J call TRBJ1-2; a weak D match, TRBD1 (5 bases). V shed 8 bases and J shed 8 bases, with 21 bases lying between them. The germline gives CDR1 MGHRA, CDR2 YSYEKL. This CDR3 spans 14 amino acids. CDR3 in DNA: TGCGCCAGCCGCCTGGTGCGGGGGATAGGGGGCTACACCTTC. Protein product: CASRLVRGIGGYTF.

This chain connects TRBV5-1 to TRBJ1-5, with 7 bases identical to TRBD1. This CDR3 region has 14 residues. The V gene's germline CDR1 is SGHRS and CDR2 YFSETQ. V shed 4 bases and J 6 bases; nucleotides not matched to a gene: 7. The CDR3 sequence: CASSASGGRQPQHF. CDR3 nucleotide sequence: TGCGCCAGCAGCGCGTCAGGGGGGCGTCAGCCCCAGCATTTT.

The chain joins TRBV11-2 to TRBJ2-1; D not resolved. The germline V and J ends were trimmed by 4 bases and 8 bases, with 3 bases remaining between them. Germline V gene lookup returns CDR1 SGHAT and CDR2 FQNNGV. The CDR3 runs 10 residues. The CDR3 coding sequence is TGTGCCAGCAGCTCGGATGAGCAGTTCTTC. Translation gives CASSSDEQFF.

The V and J genes are TRBV7-9 and TRBJ1-2; TRBD1 is a possible D gene (6 bases). This CDR3 has 17 residues. Trimming cost V 0 bases and J 2 bases, with 16 bases left between them. Germline-derived CDR1 and CDR2 are SEHNR and FQNEAQ (reference sequence). DNA for the CDR3: TGTGCCAGCAGCTTAGCTATCCGGACAGCTTTGAACTATGGCTACACCTTC. Protein: CASSLAIRTALNYGYTF.

CDR3 residues: CASSPRALNYGYTF. CDR3 DNA: TGTGCCAGCAGCCCTCGCGCACTTAACTATGGCTACACCTTC. V usage is TRBV7-9 and J usage is TRBJ1-2, with D unresolved. The CDR3 length is 14 residues. In germline, CDR1 is SEHNR, CDR2 FQNEAQ (reference sequence). Trimming cost V 5 bases and J 1 base, with 11 bases left between them.

Here the CDR3 reads CASSRTGVSVYEQYF. CDR3 bases: TGTGCCAGCTCACGGACAGGGGTATCGGTTTACGAGCAGTACTTC. The chain uses TRBV18 and TRBJ2-5, with 9 bases fitting TRBD1. The J call may be wrong; the DNA end is better matched by TRBJ2-7. This CDR3 has 15 residues. In germline, CDR1 is KGHSH, CDR2 LQKENI.

V gene TRBV7-9 combines with J gene TRBJ1-1, with D perhaps TRBD1 (5 bases). The CDR3 covers 14 residues. Trimming stripped 1 base from V and 4 bases from J, with 10 bases between. Per the germline V gene, CDR1 is SEHNR and CDR2 is FQNEAQ (reference sequence). CDR3: CASSLGGDGTEAFF. DNA for the CDR3: TGTGCCAGCAGCTTAGGCGGGGACGGCACTGAAGCTTTCTTT.

This clone was recorded a few times. V gene TRBV5-4 combines with J gene TRBJ2-7, with TRBD1 identical over 8 bases. After removal of 2 bases from V and 3 bases from J, the junction contained 4 bases not matched to a gene. This CDR3 has 14 residues. Germline V lookup: CDR1 SGHNT, CDR2 YYREEE (reference sequence). As DNA, the CDR3 is TGTGCCAGCAGCTTTGACAGGGGCCGCTACGAGCAGTACTTC. Its translation is CASSFDRGRYEQYF.

In its sample, this clone was seen a few times. The chain links TRBV5-1 to TRBJ1-1; D gene uncertain. CDR3 size: 14 residues. Between the trimmed V and J ends, which lost 0 bases and 3 bases, there was a span of 9 bases. The germline V gene has CDR1 SGHRS and CDR2 YFSETQ. CDR3 DNA: TGCGCCAGCAGCTTGGTTCGGGGTGACACTGAAGCTTTCTTT. It is translated as CASSLVRGDTEAFF.

The chain couples TRBV2 to TRBJ2-5; 11 bases line up with TRBD1. V lost 5 bases, J lost 2 bases, and 7 bases stayed unmatched. The CDR3 totals 16 residues. CDR1 is SNHLY and CDR2 is FYNNEI in the germline V gene. Here the CDR3 reads CASSRSGTGGQETQYF. CDR3 in DNA: TGTGCCAGCAGTCGATCCGGGACAGGGGGTCAAGAGACCCAGTACTTC.

The sample holds one count of this clone. CDR3 region: CASIRGGSSEDTQYF. In DNA, the CDR3 is TGTGCCAGCATCCGCGGGGGTTCTTCGGAAGATACGCAGTATTTT. The rearrangement joins TRBV2 to TRBJ2-3; 7 positions match TRBD2. V was pared by 7 bases and J by 5 bases, with 12 bases of the junction left unmatched. Germline CDR1 is SNHLY and CDR2 is FYNNEI. The length of the CDR3 is 15 residues.

V gene TRBV18 combines with J gene TRBJ2-2; the match to TRBD1 covers 8 bases. The V gene's germline CDR1 is KGHSH and CDR2 LQKENI. J lost 3 bases, V lost 2 bases, and 5 bases had no gene match. The CDR3 has 16 residues. CDR3 region: CASSPSQGADTGELFF. The CDR3 nucleotides are TGTGCCAGCTCACCATCGCAGGGGGCGGACACCGGGGAGCTGTTTTTT.